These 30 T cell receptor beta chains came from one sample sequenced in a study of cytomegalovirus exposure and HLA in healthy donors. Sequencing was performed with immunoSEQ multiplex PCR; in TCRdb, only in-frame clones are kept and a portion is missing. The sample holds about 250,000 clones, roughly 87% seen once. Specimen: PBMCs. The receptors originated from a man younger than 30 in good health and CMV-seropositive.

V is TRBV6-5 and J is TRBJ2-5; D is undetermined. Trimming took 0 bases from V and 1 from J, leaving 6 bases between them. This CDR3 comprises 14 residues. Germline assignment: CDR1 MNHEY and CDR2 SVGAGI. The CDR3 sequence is CASSYSAGQETQYF. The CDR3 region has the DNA TGTGCCAGCAGTTACTCGGCAGGCCAAGAGACCCAGTACTTC.

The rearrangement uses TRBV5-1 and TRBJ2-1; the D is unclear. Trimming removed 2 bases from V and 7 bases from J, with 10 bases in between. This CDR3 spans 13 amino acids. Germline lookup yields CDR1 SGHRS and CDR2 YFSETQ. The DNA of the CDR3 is TGCGCCAGCAGCTTCCGGATTGGGAATGAGCAGTTCTTC. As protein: CASSFRIGNEQFF. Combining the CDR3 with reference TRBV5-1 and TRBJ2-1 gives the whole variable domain KAGVTQTPRYLIKTRGQQVTLSCSPISGHRSVSWYQQTPGQGLQFLFEYFSETQRNKGNFPGRFSGRQFSNSRSEMNVSTLELGDSALYLCASSFRIGNEQFFGPGTRLTVL.

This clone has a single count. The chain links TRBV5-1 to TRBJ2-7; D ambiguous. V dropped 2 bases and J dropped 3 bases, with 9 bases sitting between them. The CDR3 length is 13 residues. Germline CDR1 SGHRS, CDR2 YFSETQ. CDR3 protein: CASSFNSRYEQYF. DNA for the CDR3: TGCGCCAGCAGCTTCAACAGCCGCTACGAGCAGTACTTC.

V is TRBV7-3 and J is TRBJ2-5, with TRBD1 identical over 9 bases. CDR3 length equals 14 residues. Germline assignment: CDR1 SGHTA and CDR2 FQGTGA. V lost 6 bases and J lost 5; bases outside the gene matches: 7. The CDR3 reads CASSSTGGSETQYF. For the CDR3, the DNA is TGTGCCAGCAGTTCGACAGGGGGGAGTGAGACCCAGTACTTC.

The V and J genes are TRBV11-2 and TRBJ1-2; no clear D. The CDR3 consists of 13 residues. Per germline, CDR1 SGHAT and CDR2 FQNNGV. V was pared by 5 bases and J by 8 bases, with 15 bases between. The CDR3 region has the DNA TGTGCCAGCAGCGCGTTAGGGCCCCCGGGCTACACCTTC. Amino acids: CASSALGPPGYTF.

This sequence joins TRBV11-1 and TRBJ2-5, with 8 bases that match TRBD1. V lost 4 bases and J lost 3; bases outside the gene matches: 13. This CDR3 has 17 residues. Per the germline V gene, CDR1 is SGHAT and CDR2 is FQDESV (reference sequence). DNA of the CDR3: TGTGCCAGCAGCTATTCTCCGACAGGGGCTGGGGAAGAGACCCAGTACTTC. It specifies CASSYSPTGAGEETQYF.

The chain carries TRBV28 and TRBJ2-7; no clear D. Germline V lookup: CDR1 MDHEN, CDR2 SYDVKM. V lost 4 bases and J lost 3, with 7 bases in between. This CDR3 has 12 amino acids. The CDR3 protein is CASSSTIYEQYF. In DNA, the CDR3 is TGTGCCAGCAGTTCCACCATCTACGAGCAGTACTTC.

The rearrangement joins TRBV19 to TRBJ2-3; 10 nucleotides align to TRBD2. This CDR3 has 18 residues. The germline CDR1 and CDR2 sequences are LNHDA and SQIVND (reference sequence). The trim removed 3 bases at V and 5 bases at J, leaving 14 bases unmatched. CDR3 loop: CASSMVSGASGSRDTQYF. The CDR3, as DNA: TGTGCCAGTAGTATGGTGTCCGGGGCTAGCGGGAGCCGAGATACGCAGTATTTT.

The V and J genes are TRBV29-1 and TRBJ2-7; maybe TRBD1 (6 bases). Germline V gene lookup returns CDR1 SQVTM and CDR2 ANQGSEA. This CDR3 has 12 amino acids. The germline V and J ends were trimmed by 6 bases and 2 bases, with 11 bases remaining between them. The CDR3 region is CSVLGQTYEQYF. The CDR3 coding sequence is TGCAGCGTCCTAGGACAGACCTACGAGCAGTACTTC.

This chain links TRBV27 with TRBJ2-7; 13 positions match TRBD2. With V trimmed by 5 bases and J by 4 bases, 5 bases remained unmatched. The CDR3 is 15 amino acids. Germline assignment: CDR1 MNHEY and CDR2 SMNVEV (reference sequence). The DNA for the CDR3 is TGTGCCAGCAGTCCCCGGACTAGCGGGAGTTACGAGCAGTACTTC. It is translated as CASSPRTSGSYEQYF.

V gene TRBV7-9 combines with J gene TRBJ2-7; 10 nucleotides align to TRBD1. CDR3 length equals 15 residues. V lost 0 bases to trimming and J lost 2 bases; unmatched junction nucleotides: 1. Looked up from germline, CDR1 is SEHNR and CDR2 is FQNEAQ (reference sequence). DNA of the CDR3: TGTGCCAGCAGCTTAGCCGGGACAGGGGCCTACGAGCAGTACTTC. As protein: CASSLAGTGAYEQYF.

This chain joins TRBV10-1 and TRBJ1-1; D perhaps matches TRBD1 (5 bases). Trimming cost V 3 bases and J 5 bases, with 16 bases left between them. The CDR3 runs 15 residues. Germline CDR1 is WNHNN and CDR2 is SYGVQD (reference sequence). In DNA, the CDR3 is TGCGCCAGCAGTGACCAGGGAGGTGGTGGGACTGAAGCTTTCTTT. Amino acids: CASSDQGGGGTEAFF.

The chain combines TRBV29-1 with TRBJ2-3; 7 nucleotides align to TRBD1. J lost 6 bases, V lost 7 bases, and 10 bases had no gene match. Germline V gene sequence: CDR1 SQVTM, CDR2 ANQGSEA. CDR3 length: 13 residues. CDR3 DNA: TGCAGCGCCCCAGGGGGAATTTGGGATACGCAGTATTTT. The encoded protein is CSAPGGIWDTQYF.

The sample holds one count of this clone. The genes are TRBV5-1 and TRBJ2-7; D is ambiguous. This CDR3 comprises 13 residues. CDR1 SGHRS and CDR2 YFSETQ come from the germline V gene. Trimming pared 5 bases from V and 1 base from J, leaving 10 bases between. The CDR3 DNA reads TGCGCCAGCAGGTTTCCCGGGTCCTACGAGCAGTACTTC. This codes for CASRFPGSYEQYF.

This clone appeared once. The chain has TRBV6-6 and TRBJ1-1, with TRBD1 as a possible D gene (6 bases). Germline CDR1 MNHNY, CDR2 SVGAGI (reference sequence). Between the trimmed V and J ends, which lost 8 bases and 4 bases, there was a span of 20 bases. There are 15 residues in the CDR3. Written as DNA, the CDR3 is TGTGCCAGCTCCCCCCGGGGGGCGATAAGCACTGAAGCTTTCTTT. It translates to CASSPRGAISTEAFF.

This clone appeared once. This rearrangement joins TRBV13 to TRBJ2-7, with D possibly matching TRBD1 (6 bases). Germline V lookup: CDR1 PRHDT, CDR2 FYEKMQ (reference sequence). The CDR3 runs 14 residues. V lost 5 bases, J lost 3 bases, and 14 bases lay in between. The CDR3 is CASSPGQFIYEQYF. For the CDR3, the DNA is TGTGCCAGCAGCCCCGGACAGTTTATCTACGAGCAGTACTTC.

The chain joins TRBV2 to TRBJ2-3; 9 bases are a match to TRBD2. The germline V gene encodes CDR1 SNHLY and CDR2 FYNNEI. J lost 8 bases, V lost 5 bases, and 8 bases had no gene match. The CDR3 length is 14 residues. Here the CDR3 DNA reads TGTGCCAGCAGTTTAGAACTAGCGGGCACTACGCAGTATTTT. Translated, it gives CASSLELAGTTQYF.

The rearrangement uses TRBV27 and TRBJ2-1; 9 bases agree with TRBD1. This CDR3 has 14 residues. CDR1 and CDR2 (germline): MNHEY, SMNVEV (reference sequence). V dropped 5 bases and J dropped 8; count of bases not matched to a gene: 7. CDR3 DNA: TGTGCCAGCAGTATCGGACAGGGGAGTTATGAGCAGTTCTTC. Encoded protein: CASSIGQGSYEQFF.

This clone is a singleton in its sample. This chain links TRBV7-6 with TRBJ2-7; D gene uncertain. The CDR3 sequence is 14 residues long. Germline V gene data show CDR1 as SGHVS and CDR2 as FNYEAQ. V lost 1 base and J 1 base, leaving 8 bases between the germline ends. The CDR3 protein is CASSLVEESYEQYF. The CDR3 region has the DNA TGTGCCAGCAGCTTAGTAGAAGAGTCCTACGAGCAGTACTTC.

The CDR3 DNA is TGTGCCAGCAGCTTAGACCCAGGGAGGCTTAGGTCCTACGAGCAGTACTTC. Translation gives CASSLDPGRLRSYEQYF. The gene calls are TRBV7-9 and TRBJ2-7, with D tentatively TRBD2 (6 bases). Trimming left V 1 base short and J 1 base short, with 17 bases between. Germline V gene data show CDR1 as SEHNR and CDR2 as FQNEAQ (reference sequence). This CDR3 is 17 amino acids long.

The CDR3 DNA reads as TGTGCCAGCAGTTACATGGCGGAAAATCAGCCCCAGCATTTT. As protein: CASSYMAENQPQHF. This chain joins TRBV6-5 and TRBJ1-5; D not resolved. The germline V gene encodes CDR1 MNHEY and CDR2 SVGAGI. There are 14 residues in the CDR3. Trimming left V 2 bases short and J 4 bases short, with 9 bases between.

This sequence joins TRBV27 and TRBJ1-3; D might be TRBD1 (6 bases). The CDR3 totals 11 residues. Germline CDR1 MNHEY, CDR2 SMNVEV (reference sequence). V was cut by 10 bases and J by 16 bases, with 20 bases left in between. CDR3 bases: TGTGCCACCGGACGGGGACAACAACTTTATTTT. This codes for CATGRGQQLYF.

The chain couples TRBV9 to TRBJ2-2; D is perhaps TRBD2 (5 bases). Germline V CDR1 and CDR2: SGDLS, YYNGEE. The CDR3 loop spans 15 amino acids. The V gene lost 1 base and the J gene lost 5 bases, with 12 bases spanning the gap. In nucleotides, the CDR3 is TGTGCCAGCAGCGTACTTGGAGGATCAACCGGGGAGCTGTTTTTT. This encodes CASSVLGGSTGELFF.

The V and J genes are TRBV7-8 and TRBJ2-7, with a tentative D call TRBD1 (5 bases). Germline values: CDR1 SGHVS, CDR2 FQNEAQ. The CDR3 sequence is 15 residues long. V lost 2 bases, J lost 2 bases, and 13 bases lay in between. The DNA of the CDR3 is TGTGCCAGCAGCTTAAACCAGGGCGGCCCCTACGAGCAGTACTTC. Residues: CASSLNQGGPYEQYF.

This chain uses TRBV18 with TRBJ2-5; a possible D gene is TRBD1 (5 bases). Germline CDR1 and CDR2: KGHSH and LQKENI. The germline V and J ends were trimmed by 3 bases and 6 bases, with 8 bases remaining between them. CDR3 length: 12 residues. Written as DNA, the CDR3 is TGTGCCAGCTCACCCAGGGATAAGACCCAGTACTTC. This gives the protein CASSPRDKTQYF.

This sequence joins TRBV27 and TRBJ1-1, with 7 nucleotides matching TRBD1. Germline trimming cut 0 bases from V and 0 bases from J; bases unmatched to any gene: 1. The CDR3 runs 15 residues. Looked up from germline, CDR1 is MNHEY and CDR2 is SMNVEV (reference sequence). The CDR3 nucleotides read TGTGCCAGCAGTTTATCGACAGGGCTGAACACTGAAGCTTTCTTT. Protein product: CASSLSTGLNTEAFF.

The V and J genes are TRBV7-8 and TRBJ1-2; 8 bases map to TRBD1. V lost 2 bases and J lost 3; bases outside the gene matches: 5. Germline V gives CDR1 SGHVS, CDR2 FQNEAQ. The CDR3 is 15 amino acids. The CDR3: CASSLRPGGYYGYTF. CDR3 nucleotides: TGTGCCAGCAGCTTACGTCCAGGGGGCTACTATGGCTACACCTTC. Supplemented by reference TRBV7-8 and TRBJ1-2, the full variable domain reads GAGVSQSPRYKVAKRGQDVALRCDPISGHVSLFWYQQALGQGPEFLTYFQNEAQLDKSGLPSDRFFAERPEGSVSTLKIQRTQQEDSAVYLCASSLRPGGYYGYTFGSGTRLTVV.

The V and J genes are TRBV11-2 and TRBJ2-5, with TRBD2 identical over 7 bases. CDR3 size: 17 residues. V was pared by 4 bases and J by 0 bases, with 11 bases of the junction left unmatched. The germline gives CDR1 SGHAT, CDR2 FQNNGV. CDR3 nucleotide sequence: TGTGCCAGCAGCTCGCCCTGGGGGGGTACTTACCAAGAGACCCAGTACTTC. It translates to CASSSPWGGTYQETQYF.

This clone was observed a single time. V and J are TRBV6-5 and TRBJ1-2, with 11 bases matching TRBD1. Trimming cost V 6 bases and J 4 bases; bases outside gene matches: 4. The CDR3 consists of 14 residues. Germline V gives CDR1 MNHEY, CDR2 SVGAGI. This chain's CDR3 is CASRLGQGVYGYTF. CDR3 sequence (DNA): TGTGCCAGCAGGCTGGGACAGGGGGTCTATGGCTACACCTTC.

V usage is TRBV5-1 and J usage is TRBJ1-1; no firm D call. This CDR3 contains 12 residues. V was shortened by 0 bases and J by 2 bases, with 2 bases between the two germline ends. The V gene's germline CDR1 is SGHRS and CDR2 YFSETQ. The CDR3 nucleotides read TGCGCCAGCAGCTTGGTAAACACTGAAGCTTTCTTT. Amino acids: CASSLVNTEAFF.